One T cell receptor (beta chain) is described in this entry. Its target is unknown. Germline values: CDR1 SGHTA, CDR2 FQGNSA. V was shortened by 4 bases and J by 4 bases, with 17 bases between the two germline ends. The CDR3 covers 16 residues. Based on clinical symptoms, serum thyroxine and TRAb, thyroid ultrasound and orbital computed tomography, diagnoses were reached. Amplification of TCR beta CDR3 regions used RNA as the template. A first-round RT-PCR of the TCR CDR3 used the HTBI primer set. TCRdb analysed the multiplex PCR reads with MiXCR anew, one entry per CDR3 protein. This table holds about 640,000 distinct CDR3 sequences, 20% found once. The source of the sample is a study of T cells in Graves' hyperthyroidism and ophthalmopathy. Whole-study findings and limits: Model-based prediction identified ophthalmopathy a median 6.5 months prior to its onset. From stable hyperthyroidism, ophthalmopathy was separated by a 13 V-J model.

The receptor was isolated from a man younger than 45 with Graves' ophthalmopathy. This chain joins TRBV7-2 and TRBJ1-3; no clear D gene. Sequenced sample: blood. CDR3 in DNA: TGTGCCAGCAGCTCAATGGGAAGTACCGTCGGAAACACCATATATTTT. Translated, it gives CASSSMGSTVGNTIYF.